These T cell receptor beta chains were read from a single sample in a study of control samples from healthy donors and cancer patients. Assay used: immunoSEQ multiplex PCR; TCRdb lists only in-frame clones, some missing. This sample has tens of thousands of clones, with around 93% found just once. Sequences were obtained from PBMCs. All receptors derive from a man younger than 40 with colorectal cancer. The CDR3 runs from the conserved cysteine through the conserved F or W. A D gene is named only where the DNA matches it firmly. Clone size is stated in some rows and not others, as once, few, many or a class when expanded.

>.|TRBJ1-1|TRBV7-2|.
TGTGCCAGCAGCTTAGAGGGGGGTACGACTGAAGCTTTCTTT
CASSLEGGTTEAFF
>.|TRBJ1-3|TRBV11-2|.
TGTGCCAGCAGCTTAAGAGGGGGAAACACCATATATTTT
CASSLRGGNTIYF
>once|TRBJ1-2|TRBV11-3|.
TGTGCCAGCAGCTTAGTGCGGGGGCTGGGCTACACCTTC
CASSLVRGLGYTF
>.|TRBJ2-3|TRBV6-1|.
TGTGCCAGCAGTGAGGGAGGCCTGAGTACGCAGTATTTT
CASSEGGLSTQYF
>.|TRBJ2-3|TRBV15|.
TGTGCCACCAGCAGAGATCAAGGGACCACCACAGATACGCAGTATTTT
CATSRDQGTTTDTQYF
>once|TRBJ2-1|TRBV19|.
TGTGCCAGTAGTATTGGGGGGAATATGGGGTGGCGCAATGAGCAGTTCTTC
CASSIGGNMGWRNEQFF
>once|TRBJ1-3|TRBV4-2|.
TGTGCCAGCAGCCAAGTGGTGGGAAGAGGTGGAAACACCATATATTTT
CASSQVVGRGGNTIYF
>.|TRBJ1-4|TRBV11-2|.
TGTGCCAGCAGCTCCCATGGTTATGGGGCCGAGGAAAAACTGTTTTTT
CASSSHGYGAEEKLFF
>.|TRBJ2-1|TRBV18|.
TGTGCCAGCTCACTGATCTCGTATGAGCAGTTCTTC
CASSLISYEQFF
>.|TRBJ1-1|TRBV7-2|.
TGTGCCAGCAGCTTTCACGCAGGGAAAACTGAAGCTTTCTTT
CASSFHAGKTEAFF
>.|TRBJ1-6|TRBV18|.
TGTGCCAGCTCACCATCAGCAGATAATTCACCCCTCCACTTT
CASSPSADNSPLHF
>.|TRBJ1-1|TRBV15|TRBD1
TGTGCCACCAGCAGTGGACAGGGAAGAACTGAAGCTTTCTTT
CATSSGQGRTEAFF
>.|TRBJ1-6|TRBV19|TRBD1
TGTGCCAGTAGTCCAAGGACAGGGGATGGCTCACCCCTCCACTTT
CASSPRTGDGSPLHF
>few|TRBJ1-1|TRBV2|.
TGTGCCAGCAGTGAGGACCCGGAAGCTTTCTTT
CASSEDPEAFF
>few|TRBJ1-1|TRBV27|TRBD1
TGTGCCAGCAGATTCGACAGGGGGTCCACTGAAGCTTTCTTT
CASRFDRGSTEAFF
>few|TRBJ1-6|TRBV27|.
TGTGCCAGCAGTTTACGGGGTGGGTATAATTCACCCCTCCACTTT
CASSLRGGYNSPLHF
>once|TRBJ2-3|TRBV19|TRBD2
TGTGCCAGTACCGATGGACTAGCAGCAGATACGCAGTATTTT
CASTDGLAADTQYF
>.|TRBJ2-7|TRBV4-2|.
TGTGCCAGCAGCCAAGGGCAAGGGGGAAGCTACGAGCAGTACTTC
CASSQGQGGSYEQYF
>.|TRBJ1-2|TRBV10-3|.
TGTGCCATCAGTGGATTGAACATTGGGAATGGCTACACCTTC
CAISGLNIGNGYTF
>.|TRBJ2-3|TRBV27|TRBD2
TGTGCCAGCTCCGAGAGTAGCGGGATAGAAGATACGCAGTATTTT
CASSESSGIEDTQYF
>once|TRBJ2-2|TRBV19|.
TGTGCCAGTAGTCCCCGGGGTATGCGAACCGGGGAGCTGTTTTTT
CASSPRGMRTGELFF
>once|TRBJ1-3|TRBV18|TRBD1
TGTGCCAGCTCGCGACAGGGGGACACCATATATTTT
CASSRQGDTIYF
>.|TRBJ2-5|TRBV7-7|TRBD2
TGTGCCAGCAGCTTTAGCGGGGGCCCTCAAGAGACCCAGTACTTC
CASSFSGGPQETQYF
>.|TRBJ2-2|TRBV9|.
TGTGCCAGCAGCGTAGGTGACACCTTCCGCACCGGGGAGCTGTTTTTT
CASSVGDTFRTGELFF
>.|TRBJ2-3|TRBV5-1|TRBD1
TGCGCCAGCGGGCAAGGGGGCCCAGATACGCAGTATTTT
CASGQGGPDTQYF
>.|TRBJ2-3|TRBV3-1/TRBV3-2|TRBD2
TGTGCCAGCAGCCAAGATCCGGGACTAGCGGGGGCCCCTCCGCAGTATTTT
CASSQDPGLAGAPPQYF
>.|TRBJ2-7|TRBV6-5|.
TGTGCCAGCAGTTACTCCGATTATTCCTCCTACGAGCAGTACTTC
CASSYSDYSSYEQYF
>.|TRBJ1-6|TRBV19|.
TGTGCCAGTAGTATGGTAACAGGTCGGAATTCACCCCTCCACTTT
CASSMVTGRNSPLHF
>few|TRBJ1-2|TRBV11-2|.
TGTGCCAGCAGCCAAAGCTGGGGGGACGGCTACACCTTC
CASSQSWGDGYTF
>.|TRBJ2-1|TRBV5-5|.
TGTGCCAGCAGCTGGATCCAGAGGAACAATGAGCAGTTCTTC
CASSWIQRNNEQFF
>.|TRBJ1-5|TRBV19|.
TGTGCCAGTAGTATAGCGCGCGACAGTAGCAATCAGCCCCAGCATTTT
CASSIARDSSNQPQHF
>few|TRBJ2-2|TRBV6-6|.
TGTGCCAGCAGTGAGGGGGAAACCGGGGAGCTGTTTTTT
CASSEGETGELFF
>.|TRBJ1-2|TRBV6-5|.
TGTGCCAGCACCGGGACTTGGGGCTACACCTTC
CASTGTWGYTF
>.|TRBJ2-3|TRBV6-1|TRBD1
TGTGCCAGCAGTGAAGCGGGGACAGGGTCGAGAGATACGCAGTATTTT
CASSEAGTGSRDTQYF
>once|TRBJ2-1|TRBV6-5|TRBD2
TGTGCCAGCAGAGGGGCGGGGGGGAATAATGAGCAGTTCTTC
CASRGAGGNNEQFF
>.|TRBJ2-2|TRBV7-2|TRBD2
TGTGCCAGCAGCTTAAGGACTAGCGGTACCGGGGAGCTGTTTTTT
CASSLRTSGTGELFF
>.|TRBJ1-3|TRBV7-9|.
TGTGCCAGCAGCTTAGGACCTGGAAACACCATATATTTT
CASSLGPGNTIYF
>.|TRBJ1-5|TRBV19|.
TGTGCCAGTAAAGGTGACCCCTTTAGCGGCAATCAGCCCCAGCATTTT
CASKGDPFSGNQPQHF
>.|TRBJ1-1|TRBV18|TRBD1
TGTGCCACCAAACAGGGGGCGAACACTGAAGCTTTCTTT
CATKQGANTEAFF
>.|TRBJ2-1|TRBV11-3|.
TGTGCCAGCAGCTTAGGGCGCGGGGCCTACAATGAGCAGTTCTTC
CASSLGRGAYNEQFF
>.|TRBJ1-3|TRBV19|TRBD1
TGTGCCAGTACCTGGACAGGAGCTAGAAACACCATATATTTT
CASTWTGARNTIYF
>.|TRBJ1-5|TRBV10-3|.
TGTGCCACCACGGCGGTAAGCAATCAGCCCCAGCATTTT
CATTAVSNQPQHF
>.|TRBJ1-6|TRBV27|.
TGTGCCAGCAGTTTATGGGCGGGCAGGGGAAGGTTCAATAATTCACCCCTCCACTTT
CASSLWAGRGRFNNSPLHF
>.|TRBJ2-2|TRBV21-1|.
TGTGCCAGCAGCGCTAGCGGGGGGGTCTGCACCGGGGAGCTGTTTTTT
CASSASGGVCTGELFF
>once|TRBJ2-3|TRBV6-5|.
TGTGCCAGCAGTTACTATGGGCGATCGGATACGCAGTATTTT
CASSYYGRSDTQYF
>.|TRBJ1-1|TRBV5-1|TRBD1
TGCGCCAGCAGTTCGGCGGGACAGCCTTACACTGAAGCTTTCTTT
CASSSAGQPYTEAFF
>.|TRBJ1-2|TRBV5-1|.
TGCGCCAGCAGCCTAACACAGGGAGAAAGACGTGGCTACACCTTC
CASSLTQGERRGYTF
>.|TRBJ2-7|TRBV6-6|TRBD1
TGTGCCAGCAGATCCGGGACAGGGAGGTACGAGCAGTACTTC
CASRSGTGRYEQYF
>.|TRBJ2-1|TRBV5-1|.
TGCGCCAGCACTGATTCCGGGGGGCGCCACAGACGCAATGAGCAGTTCTTC
CASTDSGGRHRRNEQFF
>.|TRBJ1-1|TRBV2|.
TGTGCCAGCAGTGAAGCAGGCACGGACGTGAAACGAGCTTTCTTT
CASSEAGTDVKRAFF